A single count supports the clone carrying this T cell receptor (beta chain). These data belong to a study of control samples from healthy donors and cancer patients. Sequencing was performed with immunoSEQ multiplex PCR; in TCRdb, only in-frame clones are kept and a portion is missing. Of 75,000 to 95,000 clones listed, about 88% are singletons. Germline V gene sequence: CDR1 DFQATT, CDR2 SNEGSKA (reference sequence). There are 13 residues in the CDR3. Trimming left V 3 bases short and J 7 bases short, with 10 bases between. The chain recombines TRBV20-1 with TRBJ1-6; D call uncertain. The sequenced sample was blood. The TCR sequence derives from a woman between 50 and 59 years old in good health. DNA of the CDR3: TGCAGTGCTAGTAAGAGTACGAATTCACCCCTCCACTTT. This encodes CSASKSTNSPLHF.